Following are 7 T cell receptor beta chains from one sample sequenced in a study of blood T cell repertoires in COVID-19. This table comes from immunoSEQ multiplex PCR, and its TCRdb copy is limited to in-frame clones, with some not included. The sample lists some 190,000 clones, over 80% occurring once. Material for sequencing was peripheral blood. The origin of the receptors is a woman between 55 and 75 years old with COVID-19, enrolled during active disease.

This clone occurred once. The chain recombines TRBV25-1 with TRBJ2-5, with D maybe TRBD1 (8 bases). Looked up from germline, CDR1 is MGHDK and CDR2 is SYGVNS. This CDR3 comprises 15 residues. V lost 4 bases and J lost 5, with 17 bases in between. The CDR3 DNA follows: TGTGCCAGCAGTGCTCGGACAGGGCGGGAGGAGACCCAGTACTTC. Its protein product is CASSARTGREETQYF.

This sequence joins TRBV2 and TRBJ2-1; 9 bases fit TRBD2. Unmatched junction bases numbered 5, after V lost 7 bases and J lost 4 bases. This CDR3 has 14 amino acids. Germline-derived CDR1 and CDR2 are SNHLY and FYNNEI. The CDR3: CASTPGLAYNEQFF. CDR3 DNA: TGTGCCAGCACCCCGGGACTAGCATACAATGAGCAGTTCTTC.

The chain has TRBV28 and TRBJ2-1; a possible D gene is TRBD1 (5 bases). The CDR3 is 14 residues long. Germline loops: CDR1 MDHEN, CDR2 SYDVKM. The germline V and J ends were trimmed by 5 bases and 4 bases, with 12 bases remaining between them. The CDR3 loop reads CASSGASWYNEQFF. The CDR3 nucleotides are TGTGCCAGCAGTGGGGCTTCTTGGTACAATGAGCAGTTCTTC.

The V call is TRBV20-1, the J call TRBJ1-6; D may be TRBD1 (6 bases). The CDR3 sequence is 15 residues long. CDR1 and CDR2 (germline): DFQATT, SNEGSKA (reference sequence). Trimming pared 3 bases from V and 10 bases from J, leaving 19 bases between. Here the CDR3 reads CSASSSTGGRSPLHF. CDR3 coding DNA: TGCAGTGCTAGTAGCTCGACAGGTGGGCGGTCACCCCTCCACTTT.

The chain recombines TRBV18 with TRBJ1-4; a possible D gene is TRBD1 (6 bases). CDR3 length: 18 residues. Germline CDR1 reads KGHSH; CDR2 reads LQKENI. The germline V and J ends were trimmed by 1 base and 8 bases, with 23 bases remaining between them. CDR3 sequence (DNA): TGTGCCAGCTCACCACTGTCTCGTCCGACAGGAGTTCGGGAAAAACTGTTTTTT. Translated, it gives CASSPLSRPTGVREKLFF.

This chain connects TRBV7-9 to TRBJ1-2; tentative D call: TRBD1 (5 bases). Germline V CDR1 and CDR2: SEHNR, FQNEAQ (reference sequence). Trimming took off 3 bases at V and 8 bases at J, with 10 bases between the two ends. The CDR3 is 12 amino acids. In nucleotides, the CDR3 is TGTGCCAGCAGCTTTGGGGCAGGGGGCTACACCTTC. The encoded protein is CASSFGAGGYTF.

This clone was seen only a few times. V gene TRBV28 combines with J gene TRBJ1-5; D gene unclear. Looked up from germline, CDR1 is MDHEN and CDR2 is SYDVKM. Trimming took off 2 bases at V and 3 bases at J, with 5 bases between the two ends. The CDR3 covers 13 residues. DNA of the CDR3: TGTGCCAGCAGTTTACAGGACAATCAGCCCCAGCATTTT. Its translation is CASSLQDNQPQHF.